There are a few counts of the clone carrying this T cell receptor (beta chain). The target antigen is unknown. This sample stems from a study of T cell repertoires in cytomegalovirus infection. Study-level information: Use of recently identified HLA-C-restricted and well-studied HLA-B-restricted CMV epitopes was part of the study. From public TCR beta signatures came an indication of both CMV infection and matching HLA type.

General observations from the study: Individuals carrying CMV plus the relevant HLA were identified by cumulative frequency of public TCR beta families. Dominating the ex vivo response were TCR beta clonotypes that were CMV-specific and HLA-C-restricted.

The CDR3 runs to 17 residues. From germline, CDR1 is SEHNR and CDR2 FQNEAQ (reference sequence). The germline V and J ends were trimmed by 5 bases and 0 bases, with 16 bases remaining between them. Each CDR3 protein is one row after TCRdb ran MiXCR on the reads. The sample contains 80,000 to 90,000 distinct CDR3 sequences, 45% to 50% of which appear only once. The TCR sequence derives from a human donor in good health (CMV status not recorded). Some clones in this sample may be carry-over from other donors' samples. The V gene is TRBV7-9, the J gene TRBJ1-4; D is undetermined. Specimen: CD8+ T cells from cultured PBMCs, collected from culture after CMV antigen stimulation. The CDR3, as DNA: TGTGCCAGCAGCCCCCTCCGGGCCGCCGCAACTAATGAAAAACTGTTTTTT. It is translated as CASSPLRAAATNEKLFF.